Reported below is one T cell receptor (beta chain). This sample also contains other DNA sequences that code for the same CDR3. The data stem from a study of shared clonotypes between healthy human individuals. Between the trimmed V and J ends, which lost 3 bases and 5 bases, there was a span of 7 bases. Per the germline V gene, CDR1 is KGHSH and CDR2 is LQKENI. CDR3 size: 12 residues. The repertoire was sequenced with immunoSEQ multiplex PCR; TCRdb's copy has only in-frame clones and lacks some. The sample has about 2 million clones, 95% seen once. The TCR comes from a man aged 18 to 30 in good health. This sequence joins TRBV18 and TRBJ1-1; a weak D match, TRBD1 (5 bases). Sequencing was carried out using naive CD4+ T cells sorted from blood. Specified subset: CD45RA+ positively selected. The CDR3: CASSPGVTEAFF. The CDR3 bases are TGTGCCAGCTCACCGGGGGTGACTGAAGCTTTCTTT.